This T cell receptor (beta chain) is from a study of blood T cell repertoires in COVID-19. Here immunoSEQ multiplex PCR was the method, and the copy in TCRdb shows in-frame clones only, minus some. The top ten clones hold about 8.1% of a sample with some 160,000 clones, roughly 80% of them seen once. Trimming at V came to 4 bases and at J to 8 bases, leaving 11 bases not matched to a gene. The CDR3 length is 15 residues. Germline CDR1 and CDR2: MNHEY and SMNVEV (reference sequence). Specimen: peripheral blood. The chain has TRBV27 and TRBJ2-1; 7 bases match TRBD2. The clonotype was recovered from a woman older than 75 with COVID-19, enrolled during active disease. The CDR3: CASSSAGLGGYEQFF. CDR3 DNA sequence: TGTGCCAGCAGTTCAGCCGGACTAGGCGGCTATGAGCAGTTCTTC.